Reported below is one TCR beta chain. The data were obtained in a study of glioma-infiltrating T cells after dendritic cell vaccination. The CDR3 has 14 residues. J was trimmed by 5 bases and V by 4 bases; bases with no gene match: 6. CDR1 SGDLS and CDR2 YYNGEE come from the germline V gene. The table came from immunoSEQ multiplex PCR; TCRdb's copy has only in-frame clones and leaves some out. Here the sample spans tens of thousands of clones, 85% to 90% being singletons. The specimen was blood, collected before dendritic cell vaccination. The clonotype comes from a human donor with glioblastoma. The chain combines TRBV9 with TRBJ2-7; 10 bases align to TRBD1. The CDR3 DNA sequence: TGTGCCAGCAGCAGGGGACAGGGGAAGAACGAGCAGTACTTC. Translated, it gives CASSRGQGKNEQYF.